These 30 T cell receptor beta chains share one sample of origin, sequenced in a study of OX40 agonist ivuxolimab in advanced cancers. Here immunoSEQ multiplex PCR was the method, and the copy in TCRdb shows in-frame clones only, minus some. The sample consists of 25,000 to 30,000 clones, around four fifths of them appearing once. This sample comprised CD4+ or CD8+ T cells sorted from blood, obtained in a trial of the OX40 agonist ivuxolimab. The receptors originated from an adult with an advanced solid tumor such as melanoma, head and neck, liver or kidney cancer.

The CDR3 here is CASSVVEGLNYGYTF. In nucleotides, the CDR3 is TGTGCCAGCAGCGTAGTAGAGGGGTTGAACTATGGCTACACCTTC. This rearrangement joins TRBV9 to TRBJ1-2; possibly TRBD1 for D (5 bases). The V end lost 0 bases, the J end lost 2 bases, and 11 bases lay between the germline ends. Germline assignment: CDR1 SGDLS and CDR2 YYNGEE. The CDR3 runs to 15 residues.

The CDR3 region is CASSPLGETQYF. CDR3 sequence (DNA): TGTGCCAGCAGCCCATTGGGGGAGACCCAGTACTTC. The rearrangement links TRBV5-6 to TRBJ2-5; D is uncertain. This CDR3 comprises 12 residues. Per the germline V gene, CDR1 is SGHDT and CDR2 is YYEEEE. V was shortened by 4 bases and J by 5 bases, with 9 bases between the two germline ends.

The rearrangement links TRBV29-1 to TRBJ2-5; D is unclear. Per the germline V gene, CDR1 is SQVTM and CDR2 is ANQGSEA. V was clipped by 3 bases and J by 4 bases, with 18 bases between them. The CDR3 extends over 15 amino acids. The CDR3 spells CSVELFGHNGETQYF. In DNA, the CDR3 is TGCAGCGTTGAGCTTTTTGGCCACAACGGAGAGACCCAGTACTTC. The full variable domain, with the rest looked up from reference TRBV29-1 and TRBJ2-5, is SAVISQKPSRDICQRGTSLTIQCQVDSQVTMMFWYRQQPGQSLTLIATANQGSEATYESGFVIDKFPISRPNLTFSTLTVSNMSPEDSSIYLCSVELFGHNGETQYFGPGTRLLVL.

Only a few counts were recorded for this clone. V usage is TRBV27 and J usage is TRBJ1-5; the D gene is possibly TRBD1 (5 bases). This CDR3 comprises 15 residues. Germline assignment: CDR1 MNHEY and CDR2 SMNVEV (reference sequence). The V end lost 2 bases, the J end lost 7 bases, and 15 bases lay between the germline ends. The CDR3 sequence is CASSLGSGWRQPQHF. DNA for the CDR3: TGTGCCAGCAGTTTAGGGTCAGGGTGGCGCCAGCCCCAGCATTTT.

This rearrangement joins TRBV7-2 to TRBJ2-3; 8 nucleotides align to TRBD2. V shed 8 bases, J shed 5 bases, and the junction held 9 bases outside the gene matches. This CDR3 has 14 residues. CDR1 and CDR2 (germline): SGHTA, FQGNSA. CDR3 in DNA: TGTGCCAGCGGACCTCCGGGAGGGCGAGATACGCAGTATTTT. This encodes CASGPPGGRDTQYF.

The chain combines TRBV6-5 with TRBJ1-2; D might be TRBD1 (6 bases). The CDR3 covers 13 residues. CDR1 is MNHEY, CDR2 SVGAGI, per germline. The germline V and J ends were trimmed by 5 bases and 7 bases, with 14 bases remaining between them. The CDR3 sequence: CASSGRGVLGYTF. The CDR3 region has the DNA TGTGCCAGCAGTGGCAGGGGTGTCCTTGGCTACACCTTC.

The J gene is TRBJ2-5, the V gene TRBV9; no definite D call. CDR1 and CDR2 from the germline V gene are SGDLS and YYNGEE. The V end lost 0 bases, the J end lost 2 bases, and 11 bases lay between the germline ends. This CDR3 comprises 15 residues. The CDR3 region has the DNA TGTGCCAGCAGCGTAGGCGCCGTATTACAAGAGACCCAGTACTTC. This gives the protein CASSVGAVLQETQYF.

This clone appeared once. This rearrangement joins TRBV14 to TRBJ1-2, with a weak D call TRBD1 (6 bases). Germline CDR1 is SGHDN and CDR2 is FVKESK. Trimming cost V 1 base and J 3 bases, with 6 bases left between them. The CDR3 has 13 residues. The CDR3 bases are TGTGCCAGCAGCCAAGGGACAGACTATGGCTACACCTTC. This translates into CASSQGTDYGYTF.

This chain uses TRBV7-6 with TRBJ2-1, with TRBD1 matching over 8 bases. Germline CDR1 is SGHVS and CDR2 is FNYEAQ. This CDR3 is 14 amino acids long. J was trimmed by 4 bases and V by 4 bases; bases with no gene match: 3. The CDR3: CASSSRDRYNEQFF. CDR3 bases: TGTGCCAGCAGCTCACGGGACAGGTACAATGAGCAGTTCTTC.

This CDR3 is CASSDGYTEAFF. DNA for the CDR3: TGTGCCAGCAGTGACGGTTACACTGAAGCTTTCTTT. The chain carries TRBV6-4 and TRBJ1-1; D is unclear. Germline CDR1 and CDR2: MRHNA and SNTAGT. Trimming shortened V by 2 bases and J by 3 bases, and 4 bases separated the two germline ends. This CDR3 is built from 12 residues.

This chain connects TRBV4-1 to TRBJ2-2, with D unclear. Looked up from germline, CDR1 is MGHRA and CDR2 is YSYEKL. The length of the CDR3 is 13 residues. Between the trimmed V and J ends, which lost 0 bases and 3 bases, there was a span of 2 bases. The CDR3 DNA sequence: TGCGCCAGCAGCCAAGATCACACCGGGGAGCTGTTTTTT. Protein: CASSQDHTGELFF.

Comment on this clone: A far larger clone is one nucleotide away, so this likely arose from a read error. The rearrangement joins TRBV5-5 to TRBJ2-7; D ambiguous. CDR1 is SGHKS and CDR2 is YYEKEE in the germline V gene (reference sequence). V lost 0 bases and J lost 2, with 3 bases in between. CDR3 length: 12 residues. The CDR3 coding sequence is TGTGCCAGCAGCTTGGGGACCTACGAGCAGTACTTC. Its translation is CASSLGTYEQYF. Full variable domain (missing parts from reference TRBV5-5 and TRBJ2-7): DAGVTQSPTHLIKTRGQQVTLRCSPISGHKSVSWYQQVLGQGPQFIFQYYEKEERGRGNFPDRFSARQFPNYSSELNVNALLLGDSALYLCASSLGTYEQYFGPGTRLTVT.

The rearrangement joins TRBV4-3 to TRBJ2-2, with a possible D match to TRBD2 (5 bases). The CDR3 loop spans 15 amino acids. V lost 0 bases, J lost 5 bases, and 10 bases lay in between. Germline values: CDR1 LGHNA, CDR2 YSLEER. CDR3 amino acids: CASSQDRGRTGELFF. The CDR3 DNA reads as TGCGCCAGCAGCCAAGATCGGGGAAGAACCGGGGAGCTGTTTTTT.

The chain links TRBV6-1 to TRBJ1-2; no firm D call. Germline V gene data show CDR1 as MNHNS and CDR2 as SASEGT. The length of the CDR3 is 14 residues. V was pared by 7 bases and J by 0 bases, with 12 bases between. CDR3 DNA sequence: TGTGCCAGCACTCCAGAACTAGCTAACTATGGCTACACCTTC. Translated, it gives CASTPELANYGYTF.

The genes are TRBV4-1 and TRBJ1-1; 9 nucleotides align to TRBD1. Germline V CDR1 and CDR2: MGHRA, YSYEKL. Losses at the gene ends were 3 bases for V and 3 bases for J; bases not matched to a gene: 5. This CDR3 region has 15 residues. The CDR3 coding sequence is TGCGCCAGCAGCCACGGGACAGGGTTTGACACTGAAGCTTTCTTT. This codes for CASSHGTGFDTEAFF.

Sample share makes this clone medium-sized. The V call is TRBV4-2, the J call TRBJ2-7; D tentatively fits TRBD1 or TRBD2 (5 bases each). Trimming stripped 5 bases from V and 1 base from J, with 12 bases between. This CDR3 is 14 amino acids long. The germline gives CDR1 LGHNA, CDR2 YNFKEQ. DNA for the CDR3: TGTGCCAGCAGCACAGGACTCAATTCCTACGAGCAGTACTTC. Translation gives CASSTGLNSYEQYF.

V is TRBV2 and J is TRBJ2-7; 8 bases map to TRBD2. V lost 1 base and J lost 4; bases outside the gene matches: 3. The CDR3 is made up of 14 amino acids. CDR1 SNHLY and CDR2 FYNNEI come from the germline V gene. The CDR3 DNA reads as TGTGCCAGCAGTGAAGGGGCGGGGGGATACGAGCAGTACTTC. Its protein is CASSEGAGGYEQYF.

The rearrangement uses TRBV5-1 and TRBJ2-7; 8 bases match TRBD1. CDR1 is SGHRS, CDR2 YFSETQ, per germline. V lost 4 bases, J lost 2 bases, and 8 bases stayed unmatched. The CDR3 totals 15 residues. CDR3 DNA: TGCGCCAGCAGCCCCTGGGACAGGACAGCCTACGAGCAGTACTTC. As protein: CASSPWDRTAYEQYF.

This sequence joins TRBV9 and TRBJ1-1, with 7 bases lining up with TRBD1. CDR1 SGDLS and CDR2 YYNGEE come from the germline V gene. This CDR3 spans 13 amino acids. After removal of 5 bases from V and 1 base from J, the junction contained 2 bases not matched to a gene. As DNA, the CDR3 is TGTGCCAGCAGTGGACAGGCGAACACTGAAGCTTTCTTT. It yields the protein CASSGQANTEAFF.

V usage is TRBV19 and J usage is TRBJ2-7, with D possibly called TRBD1 or TRBD2 (6 bases each). Trimming shortened V by 10 bases and J by 2 bases, and 15 bases separated the two germline ends. Germline CDR1 LNHDA, CDR2 SQIVND (reference sequence). The CDR3 consists of 13 residues. In DNA, the CDR3 is TGTGCCACAACGGAGGGGGGTCCCTACGAGCAGTACTTC. It encodes CATTEGGPYEQYF. The whole variable domain, filled in from reference TRBV19 and TRBJ2-7, reads DGGITQSPKYLFRKEGQNVTLSCEQNLNHDAMYWYRQDPGQGLRLIYYSQIVNDFQKGDIAEGYSVSREKKESFPLTVTSAQKNPTAFYLCATTEGGPYEQYFGPGTRLTVT.

In regard to this clone: The sample has other DNA sequences that encode this CDR3 too. The V call is TRBV7-9, the J call TRBJ2-5; perhaps D is TRBD1 or TRBD2 (6 bases each). The CDR3 sequence is 14 residues long. V was clipped by 0 bases and J by 5 bases, with 10 bases between them. Germline loops: CDR1 SEHNR, CDR2 FQNEAQ (reference sequence). The CDR3: CASSLAGGQETQYF. CDR3 bases: TGTGCCAGCAGCTTAGCGGGGGGCCAGGAGACCCAGTACTTC.

The chain joins TRBV6-5 to TRBJ2-7; unclear D gene. Germline CDR1 MNHEY, CDR2 SVGAGI. Trimming stripped 5 bases from V and 2 bases from J, with 13 bases between. The length of the CDR3 is 14 residues. For the CDR3, the DNA is TGTGCCAGCAGTGATCGGTCGCGGACCTACGAGCAGTACTTC. Translation: CASSDRSRTYEQYF.

The chain is built from TRBV6-6 and TRBJ2-2, with a weak D call TRBD2 (6 bases). The V and J ends lost 4 bases and 7 bases respectively, with 13 bases between them. Per the germline V gene, CDR1 is MNHNY and CDR2 is SVGAGI (reference sequence). This CDR3 is built from 14 residues. In DNA form, the CDR3 reads TGTGCCAGCAGTTTGGGCTGGGAGGACGGGGAGCTGTTTTTT. Translating it yields CASSLGWEDGELFF.

The genes are TRBV2 and TRBJ2-7; D is perhaps TRBD1 (5 bases). Germline lookup yields CDR1 SNHLY and CDR2 FYNNEI. Between the trimmed V and J ends, which lost 6 bases and 0 bases, there was a span of 12 bases. This CDR3 contains 14 residues. The CDR3 is CASRRTMSSYEQYF. CDR3 nucleotides: TGTGCCAGCAGGCGGACAATGAGCTCCTACGAGCAGTACTTC.

The gene calls are TRBV6-5 and TRBJ2-7, with TRBD1 identical over 7 bases. V lost 6 bases and J lost 2; bases outside the gene matches: 4. The CDR3 has 13 residues. In germline, CDR1 is MNHEY, CDR2 SVGAGI. The CDR3: CASSQDRAYEQYF. CDR3 sequence (DNA): TGTGCCAGCAGCCAAGACAGGGCCTACGAGCAGTACTTC.

The gene calls are TRBV5-5 and TRBJ1-1, with D unresolved. Germline V gene lookup returns CDR1 SGHKS and CDR2 YYEKEE (reference sequence). V gave up 0 bases and J gave up 0 bases, with 3 bases separating them. The CDR3 sequence is 13 residues long. Here the CDR3 DNA reads TGTGCCAGCAGCTTGGGGATGAACACTGAAGCTTTCTTT. Translation gives CASSLGMNTEAFF.

The rearrangement links TRBV6-6 to TRBJ1-4; D is perhaps TRBD1 (5 bases). This CDR3 is 16 amino acids long. CDR1 and CDR2 from the germline V gene are MNHNY and SVGAGI (reference sequence). V gave up 0 bases and J gave up 3 bases, with 11 bases separating them. The CDR3 bases are TGTGCCAGCAGTTACTCGTCGGGACCAGCTAATGAAAAACTGTTTTTT. Translated: CASSYSSGPANEKLFF.

V is TRBV4-3 and J is TRBJ2-3; D unresolved. Germline loops: CDR1 LGHNA, CDR2 YSLEER. The CDR3 totals 15 residues. Trimming stripped 0 bases from V and 2 bases from J, with 9 bases between. The CDR3 sequence is CASSQDELATDTQYF. Written as DNA, the CDR3 is TGCGCCAGCAGCCAAGATGAACTTGCCACAGATACGCAGTATTTT.

A remark on this clone: The same CDR3 arises from other DNA sequences in this sample as well. This sequence joins TRBV7-2 and TRBJ2-1; 8 positions match TRBD2. Germline loops: CDR1 SGHTA, CDR2 FQGNSA. V was clipped by 1 base and J by 8 bases; unmatched bases: 13. The CDR3 sequence is 17 residues long. The CDR3 coding sequence is TGTGCCAGCAGCTTAGGTGGGCCGGGACTAGGGGGGGATGAGCAGTTCTTC. The encoded protein is CASSLGGPGLGGDEQFF.

J is TRBJ2-6 and V is TRBV2; possibly TRBD2 for D (5 bases). The ends were cut back, 7 bases at V and 0 bases at J, with 10 bases in the middle. Germline V gene data show CDR1 as SNHLY and CDR2 as FYNNEI. The CDR3 contains 15 residues. The CDR3 reads CASNRDSSGANVLTF. Here the CDR3 DNA reads TGTGCCAGCAACCGGGATAGCTCTGGGGCCAACGTCCTGACTTTC.